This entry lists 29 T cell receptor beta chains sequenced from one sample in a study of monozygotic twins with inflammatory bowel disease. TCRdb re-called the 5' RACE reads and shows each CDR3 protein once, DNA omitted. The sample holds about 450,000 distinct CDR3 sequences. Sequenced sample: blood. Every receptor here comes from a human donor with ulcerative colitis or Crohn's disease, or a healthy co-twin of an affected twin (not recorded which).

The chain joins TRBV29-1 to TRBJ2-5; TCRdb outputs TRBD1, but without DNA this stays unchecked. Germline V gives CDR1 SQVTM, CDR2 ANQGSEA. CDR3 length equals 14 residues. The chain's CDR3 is CSVGGDSLKETQYF. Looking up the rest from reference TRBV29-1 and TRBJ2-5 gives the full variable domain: SAVISQKPSRDICQRGTSLTIQCQVDSQVTMMFWYRQQPGQSLTLIATANQGSEATYESGFVIDKFPISRPNLTFSTLTVSNMSPEDSSIYLCSVGGDSLKETQYFGPGTRLLVL.

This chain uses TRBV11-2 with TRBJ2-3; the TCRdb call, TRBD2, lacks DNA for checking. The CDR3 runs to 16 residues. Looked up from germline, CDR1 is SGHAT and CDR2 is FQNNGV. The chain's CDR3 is CASSPWERGGQDTQYF. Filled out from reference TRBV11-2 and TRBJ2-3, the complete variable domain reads EAGVAQSPRYKIIEKRQSVAFWCNPISGHATLYWYQQILGQGPKLLIQFQNNGVVDDSQLPKDRFSAERLKGVDSTLKIQPAKLEDSAVYLCASSPWERGGQDTQYFGPGTRLTVL.

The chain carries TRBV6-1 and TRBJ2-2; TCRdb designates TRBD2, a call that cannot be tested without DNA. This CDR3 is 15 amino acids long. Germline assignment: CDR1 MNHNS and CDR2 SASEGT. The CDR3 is CASSPDPRGTGELFF.

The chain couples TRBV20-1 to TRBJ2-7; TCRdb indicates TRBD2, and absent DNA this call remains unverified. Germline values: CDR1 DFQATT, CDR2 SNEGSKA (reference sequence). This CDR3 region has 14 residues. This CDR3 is CSAAKLAGVGEQYF.

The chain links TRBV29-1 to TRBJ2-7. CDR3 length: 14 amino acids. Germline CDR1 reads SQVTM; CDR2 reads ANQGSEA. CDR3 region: CSVEGAGPTYEQYF.

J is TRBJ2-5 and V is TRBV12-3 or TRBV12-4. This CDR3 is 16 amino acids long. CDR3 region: CASSLGTVRFKEAQYF.

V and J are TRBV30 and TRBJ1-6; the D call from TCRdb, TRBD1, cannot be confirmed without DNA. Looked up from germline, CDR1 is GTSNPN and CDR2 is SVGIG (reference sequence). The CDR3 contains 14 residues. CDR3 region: CAWSVGQYNSPLHF.

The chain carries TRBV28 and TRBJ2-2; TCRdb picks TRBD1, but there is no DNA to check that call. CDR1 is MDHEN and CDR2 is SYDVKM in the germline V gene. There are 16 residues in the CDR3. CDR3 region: CASSPGQGGNTGELFF.

Here the CDR3 reads CSASIGQGSYEQYF. This chain joins TRBV20-1 and TRBJ2-7. Germline CDR1 and CDR2: DFQATT and SNEGSKA (reference sequence). This CDR3 spans 14 amino acids.

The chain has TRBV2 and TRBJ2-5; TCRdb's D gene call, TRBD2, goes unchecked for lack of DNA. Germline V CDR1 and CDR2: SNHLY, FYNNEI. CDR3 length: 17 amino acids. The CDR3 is CASSAVTGRGGMQTQYF.

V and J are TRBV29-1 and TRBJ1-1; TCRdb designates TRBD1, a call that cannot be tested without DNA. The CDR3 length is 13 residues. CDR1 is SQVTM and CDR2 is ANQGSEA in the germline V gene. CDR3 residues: CSGKSPGGVEAFF.

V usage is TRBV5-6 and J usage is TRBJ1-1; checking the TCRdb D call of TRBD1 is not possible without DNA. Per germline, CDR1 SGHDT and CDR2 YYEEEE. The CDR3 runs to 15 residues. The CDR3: CASSLAGGQNTEAFF. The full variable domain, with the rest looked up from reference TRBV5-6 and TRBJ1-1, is DAGVTQSPTHLIKTRGQQVTLRCSPKSGHDTVSWYQQALGQGPQFIFQYYEEEERQRGNFPDRFSGHQFPNYSSELNVNALLLGDSALYLCASSLAGGQNTEAFFGQGTRLTVV.

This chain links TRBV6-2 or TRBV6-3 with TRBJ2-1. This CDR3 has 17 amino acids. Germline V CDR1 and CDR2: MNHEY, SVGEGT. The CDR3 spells CASSKKLTGTTNNEQFF.

The CDR3 sequence: CASSLTSSGLAGEQFF. This sequence joins TRBV7-3 and TRBJ2-1; TCRdb gives TRBD2 as the D gene, but with no DNA this cannot be confirmed. The germline CDR1 and CDR2 sequences are SGHTA and FQGTGA. This CDR3 is 16 amino acids long.

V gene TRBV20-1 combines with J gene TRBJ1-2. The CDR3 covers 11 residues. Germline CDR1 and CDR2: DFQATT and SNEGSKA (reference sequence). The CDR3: CWAIKDYGYTF.

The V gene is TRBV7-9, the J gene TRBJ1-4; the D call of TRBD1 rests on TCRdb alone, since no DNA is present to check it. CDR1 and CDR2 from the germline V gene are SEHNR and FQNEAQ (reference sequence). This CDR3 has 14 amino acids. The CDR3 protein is CASSLGGANEKLFF.

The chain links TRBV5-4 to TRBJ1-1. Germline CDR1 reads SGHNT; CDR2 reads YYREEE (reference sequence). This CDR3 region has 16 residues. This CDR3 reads CASSFGQLTMNTEAFF.

CDR3 in amino acids: CASSAGTVSPSGANVLTF. J is TRBJ2-6 and V is TRBV6-1; TCRdb's D gene call, TRBD1, goes unchecked for lack of DNA. The CDR3 has 18 amino acids. Germline V CDR1 and CDR2: MNHNS, SASEGT.

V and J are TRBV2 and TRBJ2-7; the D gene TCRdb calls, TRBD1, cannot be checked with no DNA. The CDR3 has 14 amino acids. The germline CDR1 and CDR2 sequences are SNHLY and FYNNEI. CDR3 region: CASGQDGTTYEQYF.

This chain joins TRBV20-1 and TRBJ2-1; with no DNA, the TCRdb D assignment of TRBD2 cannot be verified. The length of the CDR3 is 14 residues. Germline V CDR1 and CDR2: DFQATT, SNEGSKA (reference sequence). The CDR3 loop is CSARAGVRGNEQFF.

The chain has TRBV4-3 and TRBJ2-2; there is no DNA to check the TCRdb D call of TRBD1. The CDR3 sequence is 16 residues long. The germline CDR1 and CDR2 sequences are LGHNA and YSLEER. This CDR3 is CASSQNRGMDTGELFF.

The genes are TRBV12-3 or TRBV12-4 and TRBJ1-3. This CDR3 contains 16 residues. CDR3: CASSLTLDNSGNTIYF.

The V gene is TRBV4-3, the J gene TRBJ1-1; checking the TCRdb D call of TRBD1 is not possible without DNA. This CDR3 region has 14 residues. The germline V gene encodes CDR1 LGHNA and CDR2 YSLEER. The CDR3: CASSRGRGNTEAFF.

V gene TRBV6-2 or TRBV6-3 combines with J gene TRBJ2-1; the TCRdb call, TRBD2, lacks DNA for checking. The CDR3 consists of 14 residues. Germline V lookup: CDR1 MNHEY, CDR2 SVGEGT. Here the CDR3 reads CASSSLASYNEQFF.

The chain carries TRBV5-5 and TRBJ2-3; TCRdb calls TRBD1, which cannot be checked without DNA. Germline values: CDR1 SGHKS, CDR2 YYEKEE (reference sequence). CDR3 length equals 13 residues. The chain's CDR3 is CASGTESTDTQSF. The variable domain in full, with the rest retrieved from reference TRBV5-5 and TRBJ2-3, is DAGVTQSPTHLIKTRGQQVTLRCSPISGHKSVSWYQQVLGQGPQFIFQYYEKEERGRGNFPDRFSARQFPNYSSELNVNALLLGDSALYLCASGTESTDTQSFGPGTRLTVL.

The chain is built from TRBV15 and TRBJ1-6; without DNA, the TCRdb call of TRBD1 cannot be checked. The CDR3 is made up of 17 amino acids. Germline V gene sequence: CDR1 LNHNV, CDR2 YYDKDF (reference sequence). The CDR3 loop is CATSRATGVPPQAPLHF. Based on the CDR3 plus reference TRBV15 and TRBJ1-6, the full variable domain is DAMVIQNPRYQVTQFGKPVTLSCSQTLNHNVMYWYQQKSSQAPKLLFHYYDKDFNNEADTPDNFQSRRPNTSFCFLDIRSPGLGDTAMYLCATSRATGVPPQAPLHFGNGTRLTVT.

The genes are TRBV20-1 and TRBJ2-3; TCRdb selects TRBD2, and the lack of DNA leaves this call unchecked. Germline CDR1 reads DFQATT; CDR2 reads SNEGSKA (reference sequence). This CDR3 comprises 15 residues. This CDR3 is CSARGSSGRTDTQYF.

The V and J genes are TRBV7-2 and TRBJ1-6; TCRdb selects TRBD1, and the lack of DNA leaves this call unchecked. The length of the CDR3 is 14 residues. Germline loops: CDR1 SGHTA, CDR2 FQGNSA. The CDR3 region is CASSLRGRDSPLHF.

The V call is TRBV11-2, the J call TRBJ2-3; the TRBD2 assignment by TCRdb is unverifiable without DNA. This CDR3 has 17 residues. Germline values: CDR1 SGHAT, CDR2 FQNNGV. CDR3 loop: CASSLLAGGPSTDTQYF. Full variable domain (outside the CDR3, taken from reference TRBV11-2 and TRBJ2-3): EAGVAQSPRYKIIEKRQSVAFWCNPISGHATLYWYQQILGQGPKLLIQFQNNGVVDDSQLPKDRFSAERLKGVDSTLKIQPAKLEDSAVYLCASSLLAGGPSTDTQYFGPGTRLTVL.